The T cell receptor beta chain under discussion was sequenced for a study of shared clonotypes between healthy human individuals. Study-wide findings and caveats: Limited genetic and exposure-history diversity came from having few donors. Collection of samples was limited to blood; tissue repertoires likely differ.

Once extracted for a subset, genomic DNA was divided evenly among several immunoSEQ plates. Replicate PCRs from sorted subsets contained around 200 ng DNA, which is around 30,000 T cell genomes. Repertoires were generated with immunoSEQ multiplex PCR, while TCRdb's copy carries only in-frame clones and drops some. The sample includes 750,000 to 1,000,000 clones, about 92% seen only once; the top ten take approximately 25%. In regard to this clone: The target antigen is unknown.

From germline, CDR1 is MNHEY and CDR2 SMNVEV (reference sequence). V was trimmed by 6 bases and J by 7 bases, leaving 16 bases between them. The CDR3 has 13 amino acids. Terminally differentiated effector memory CD45RA+ cells were excluded by CCR7 positive selection of CD45RO-negative cells. The chain recombines TRBV27 with TRBJ2-7, with a tentative D call TRBD1 (5 bases). The sequence derives from a man aged 25 to 40 in good health. Sequenced input: naive CD8+ T cells sorted from blood. DNA of the CDR3: TGTGCCAGCAGGGCCCGGGCCCAGGGAGAGCAGTACTTC. It encodes CASRARAQGEQYF.